Below, 12 T cell receptor beta chains from the same sample are listed, as sequenced in a study of response to subunit inactivated influenza vaccine. TCRdb fed the RT-PCR reads into MiXCR, producing one record per CDR3 protein. The repertoire consists of about 610,000 distinct CDR3 sequences, with approximately 14% occurring once and the leading ten covering 11%. Material: PBMCs from blood, obtained less than 13 days after vaccination. The source of these receptors is a man between 45 and 60 years old who received an inactivated influenza vaccine.

In this sample, this clonotype turned up a few times. The chain carries TRBV10-3 and TRBJ2-7; 12 bases fit TRBD2. The CDR3 covers 15 residues. Looked up from germline, CDR1 is ENHRY and CDR2 is SYGVKD. J gave up 1 base and V 4 bases, and 2 bases lay outside the gene matches. The CDR3 reads CAISGTSGTSYEQYF. In DNA form, the CDR3 reads TGTGCCATCAGTGGGACTAGCGGGACGTCCTACGAGCAGTACTTC.

The rearrangement joins TRBV12-3 or TRBV12-4 to TRBJ2-1; the match to TRBD2 covers 8 bases. There are 16 residues in the CDR3. Trimming cost V 4 bases and J 2 bases; bases outside gene matches: 7. The CDR3 region is CASSSPGLGAYNEQFF. The CDR3 nucleotides read TGTGCCAGCAGTTCCCCGGGACTAGGAGCCTACAATGAGCAGTTCTTC.

This clonotype has a handful of counts. This chain connects TRBV25-1 to TRBJ2-5; D uncertain. The CDR3 loop spans 14 amino acids. Deletions cut 1 base from V and 2 bases from J, with 8 bases between. Germline lookup yields CDR1 MGHDK and CDR2 SYGVNS. Here the CDR3 reads CASSELASQETQYF. In nucleotides, the CDR3 is TGTGCCAGCAGTGAATTGGCCAGTCAAGAGACCCAGTACTTC. Combining the CDR3 with reference TRBV25-1 and TRBJ2-5 gives the whole variable domain EADIYQTPRYLVIGTGKKITLECSQTMGHDKMYWYQQDPGMELHLIHYSYGVNSTEKGDLSSESTVSRIRTEHFPLTLESARPSHTSQYLCASSELASQETQYFGPGTRLLVL.

This clonotype has a handful of counts. This chain connects TRBV3-1 to TRBJ1-2; D is uncertain. Germline-derived CDR1 and CDR2 are LGHDT and YNNKEL (reference sequence). This CDR3 has 15 residues. The V and J ends lost 4 bases and 6 bases respectively, with 18 bases between them. For the CDR3, the DNA is TGTGCCAGCAGCCTTTCTGCCGGAGGGCCCAATGGCTACACCTTC. Protein product: CASSLSAGGPNGYTF.

As DNA, the CDR3 is TGTGCCAGCAGTGGAACTAGCGGGGTCGACGAGCAGTACTTC. It codes for CASSGTSGVDEQYF. V usage is TRBV6-1 and J usage is TRBJ2-7, with TRBD2 identical over 10 bases. After removal of 4 bases from V and 5 bases from J, the junction contained 5 bases not matched to a gene. The CDR3 loop spans 14 amino acids. CDR1 and CDR2 (germline): MNHNS, SASEGT.

This clonotype was seen only a few times. The chain employs TRBV9 and TRBJ2-4; D is uncertain. The germline V gene encodes CDR1 SGDLS and CDR2 YYNGEE. The CDR3 has 14 amino acids. Trimming removed 0 bases from V and 7 bases from J, with 11 bases in between. CDR3 region: CASSVASGPNIQYF. The CDR3 DNA reads as TGTGCCAGCAGCGTAGCCTCGGGTCCGAACATTCAGTACTTC.

The chain employs TRBV6-2 or TRBV6-3 and TRBJ2-1; no reliable D call. V gave up 5 bases and J gave up 6 bases, with 11 bases separating them. The CDR3 loop spans 13 amino acids. Germline loops: CDR1 MNHEY, CDR2 SVGEGT. CDR3 coding DNA: TGTGCCAGCAGTACGGGTCCTCTCAATGAGCAGTTCTTC. This translates into CASSTGPLNEQFF.

This clonotype has just a few counts. The chain carries TRBV6-2 or TRBV6-3 and TRBJ2-7, with 9 nucleotides matching TRBD1. This CDR3 spans 15 amino acids. Unmatched junction bases numbered 5, after V lost 4 bases and J lost 1 base. Germline CDR1 MNHEY, CDR2 SVGEGT. The CDR3 loop reads CASSSDRGRSYEQYF. The CDR3 DNA sequence: TGTGCCAGCAGTTCGGACAGGGGACGGTCCTACGAGCAGTACTTC.

The chain uses TRBV24-1 and TRBJ2-1, with D perhaps given as TRBD1 or TRBD2 (5 bases each). CDR1 KGHDR and CDR2 SFDVKD come from the germline V gene. CDR3 length: 13 residues. Trimming shortened V by 2 bases and J by 7 bases, and 8 bases separated the two germline ends. CDR3 in amino acids: CATSDYWGNEQFF. The CDR3 DNA follows: TGTGCCACCAGTGATTATTGGGGGAATGAGCAGTTCTTC.

This chain links TRBV27 with TRBJ1-4; D call uncertain. Germline assignment: CDR1 MNHEY and CDR2 SMNVEV (reference sequence). V lost 1 base and J 8 bases, leaving 14 bases between the germline ends. This CDR3 has 15 amino acids. The CDR3 is CASSLLAAAQEKLFF. The DNA for the CDR3 is TGTGCCAGCAGTTTATTGGCAGCAGCCCAAGAAAAACTGTTTTTT.

This chain connects TRBV24-1 to TRBJ2-5, with 16 bases fitting TRBD2. Trimming took 3 bases from V and 5 from J; bases not matched to a gene: 8. Germline CDR1 is KGHDR and CDR2 is SFDVKD. This CDR3 has 18 residues. CDR3 coding DNA: TGTGCCACCAGTGATATAGGGACTAGCGGGAGGGCTGTCGAGACCCAGTACTTC. Translated: CATSDIGTSGRAVETQYF.

This clonotype was picked up a small number of times. The chain carries TRBV6-5 and TRBJ2-2; TRBD2 is a possible D gene (5 bases). This CDR3 region has 15 residues. Germline loops: CDR1 MNHEY, CDR2 SVGAGI. V dropped 2 bases and J dropped 6 bases, with 13 bases sitting between them. The CDR3 DNA reads TGTGCCAGCAGTTACGCCGCGGGCTTGCCCGGGGAGCTGTTTTTT. Protein: CASSYAAGLPGELFF.